These 14 T cell receptor beta chains were all obtained from the same sample, sequenced in a study of identical twins. TCRdb itself ran the 5' RACE reads through MiXCR, one entry per CDR3 protein. The repertoire holds some 1,600,000 distinct CDR3 sequences, with 32% as singletons. Sequencing was performed on cord blood. All receptors derive from a newborn girl in good health.

This clonotype was seen a handful of times. The V and J genes are TRBV19 and TRBJ2-1, with D maybe TRBD2 (5 bases). V lost 3 bases, J lost 9 bases, and 9 bases lay in between. CDR3 length: 12 residues. The germline gives CDR1 LNHDA, CDR2 SQIVND (reference sequence). The CDR3 spells CASSIRGSEQFF. The CDR3 DNA follows: TGTGCCAGTAGTATTCGAGGGTCTGAGCAGTTCTTC.

This clonotype was detected once. The chain has TRBV20-1 and TRBJ2-6; 8 bases fit TRBD1. Trimming cost V 3 bases and J 2 bases; bases outside gene matches: 0. CDR3 length equals 14 residues. From germline, CDR1 is DFQATT and CDR2 SNEGSKA (reference sequence). The CDR3 coding sequence is TGCAGTGCTAGGGGACAGGCTGGGGCCAACGTCCTGACTTTC. Its protein product is CSARGQAGANVLTF.

The V gene is TRBV7-9, the J gene TRBJ1-4; D is unresolved. Germline V gene data show CDR1 as SEHNR and CDR2 as FQNEAQ (reference sequence). Deletions cut 5 bases from V and 7 bases from J, with 11 bases between. The length of the CDR3 is 13 residues. The DNA of the CDR3 is TGTGCCAGCAGCGTGAGAGGGTCTGAAAAACTGTTTTTT. It translates to CASSVRGSEKLFF.

This chain links TRBV10-3 with TRBJ1-1; no reliable D call. V lost 3 bases to trimming and J lost 4 bases, with 12 bases between them. Germline assignment: CDR1 ENHRY and CDR2 SYGVKD. The CDR3 totals 14 residues. Here the CDR3 reads CAISDGRGLTEAFF. CDR3 DNA sequence: TGTGCCATCAGTGACGGTCGAGGGCTCACTGAAGCTTTCTTT.

The chain couples TRBV10-3 to TRBJ1-2, with TRBD1 as a possible D gene (6 bases). The CDR3 runs to 13 residues. Trimming took off 4 bases at V and 9 bases at J, with 15 bases between the two ends. CDR1 and CDR2 (germline): ENHRY, SYGVKD. Here the CDR3 DNA reads TGTGCCATCAGTGGGTCGGTAGGGACACGCTACACCTTC. It specifies CAISGSVGTRYTF.

The chain joins TRBV6-6 to TRBJ2-3, with 8 bases matching TRBD1. This CDR3 spans 16 amino acids. Germline V CDR1 and CDR2: MNHNY, SVGAGI (reference sequence). With 7 bases clipped from V and 1 base from J, the junction kept 10 bases outside the gene matches. The CDR3 protein is CASTKFRGPGTDTQYF. CDR3 in DNA: TGTGCCAGCACCAAATTCAGGGGGCCGGGCACAGATACGCAGTATTTT.

As concerns this clonotype: An end of the junction does not agree with germline; a read error may underlie this. The rearrangement uses TRBV12-3 or TRBV12-4 and TRBJ2-3, with a tentative D call TRBD2 (6 bases). This CDR3 spans 15 amino acids. CDR3 in amino acids: CAGSLELARTDTQYF. Here the CDR3 DNA reads TGTGCCGGCAGTTTAGAACTAGCCCGCACAGATACGCAGTATTTT.

This clonotype has just a few counts. The chain is built from TRBV20-1 and TRBJ2-1; TRBD2 agrees at 11 bases. CDR1 is DFQATT and CDR2 is SNEGSKA in the germline V gene (reference sequence). The CDR3 is 14 amino acids. With V trimmed by 6 bases and J by 6 bases, 7 bases remained unmatched. Here the CDR3 reads CSARLAGRFNEQFF. The DNA of the CDR3 is TGCAGTGCGAGACTAGCGGGGAGGTTCAATGAGCAGTTCTTC.

The CDR3 region is CAISDTGGSYEQYF. The CDR3 DNA is TGTGCCATCAGTGATACAGGGGGGTCCTACGAGCAGTACTTC. The chain combines TRBV10-3 with TRBJ2-7; TRBD1 matches 8 bases. With V trimmed by 3 bases and J by 1 base, 2 bases remained unmatched. Germline V CDR1 and CDR2: ENHRY, SYGVKD. The CDR3 extends over 14 amino acids.

This clonotype has more than one count but fewer than ten. V usage is TRBV7-9 and J usage is TRBJ2-1, with D perhaps TRBD2 (6 bases). Looked up from germline, CDR1 is SEHNR and CDR2 is FQNEAQ (reference sequence). V shed 5 bases and J shed 2 bases, with 19 bases lying between them. The CDR3 spans 17 residues. CDR3 DNA: TGTGCCAGCAGCCCACCCTCGGGACTGCTTACCTACAATGAGCAGTTCTTC. It specifies CASSPPSGLLTYNEQFF.

The rearrangement uses TRBV21-1 and TRBJ2-3; TRBD2 was called by the table and not checked on the DNA. TRBV21-1 is a known pseudogene. The CDR3 is made up of 16 amino acids. The CDR3 region is CASSKAVGRRTDTQYF. Written as DNA, the CDR3 is TGTGCCAGCAGCAAAGCGGTAGGGAGGCGGACAGATACGCAGTATTTT.

The chain is built from TRBV12-3 or TRBV12-4 and TRBJ2-5; TRBD1 agrees at 9 bases. With 6 bases clipped from V and 3 bases from J, the junction kept 11 bases outside the gene matches. The CDR3 runs to 16 residues. CDR3 sequence reads: CASRRHRGQGEETQYF. The DNA for the CDR3 is TGTGCCAGCAGACGGCATAGGGGACAGGGAGAAGAGACCCAGTACTTC.

V is TRBV29-1 and J is TRBJ2-2; 7 positions agree with TRBD1. Germline CDR1 reads SQVTM; CDR2 reads ANQGSEA. This CDR3 spans 14 amino acids. Trimming removed 4 bases from V and 5 bases from J; junction bases left unmatched: 7. The CDR3 region is CSVGPGGGTGELFF. CDR3 DNA: TGCAGCGTTGGCCCAGGGGGTGGGACCGGGGAGCTGTTTTTT.

V usage is TRBV3-1 and J usage is TRBJ1-3, with D hard to call. The V end lost 3 bases, the J end lost 3 bases, and 15 bases lay between the germline ends. Germline CDR1 LGHDT, CDR2 YNNKEL (reference sequence). This CDR3 comprises 16 residues. CDR3: CASSQEGAAYGNTIYF. For the CDR3, the DNA is TGTGCCAGCAGCCAGGAGGGAGCTGCGTATGGAAACACCATATATTTT.